Below, 5 T cell receptor beta chains from the same sample are listed, as sequenced in a study of OX40 agonist ivuxolimab in advanced cancers. Preparation of the library involved the immunoSEQ multiplex PCR assay. Held by TCRdb, this immuneACCESS table contains in-frame sequences only and omits some clones. Under half of the omission traces to an unresolved V gene where checked; the cause of the rest is unknown. A total of some 19,000 clones appear in this sample, about 83% of them only once. The ten largest clones capture over 45% of the sample. Material: CD4+ or CD8+ T cells sorted from blood, obtained in a trial of the OX40 agonist ivuxolimab. These receptors originate from an adult with an advanced solid tumor such as melanoma, head and neck, liver or kidney cancer.

The CDR3 loop is CASSVGIAGGNEQFF. The CDR3 bases are TGTGCCAGCAGCGTAGGGATAGCGGGGGGTAATGAGCAGTTCTTC. The V call is TRBV9, the J call TRBJ2-1; 10 bases align to TRBD2. The CDR3 has 15 amino acids. Germline V lookup: CDR1 SGDLS, CDR2 YYNGEE. The V gene end was trimmed by 0 bases and the J gene end by 7 bases; junction bases not matched to a gene: 4.

The chain links TRBV27 to TRBJ2-7, with D hard to call. The V and J ends lost 0 bases and 3 bases respectively, with 6 bases between them. Germline loops: CDR1 MNHEY, CDR2 SMNVEV (reference sequence). This CDR3 contains 13 residues. The CDR3 coding sequence is TGTGCCAGCAGTTTATCGAACGGCTACGAGCAGTACTTC. Protein sequence: CASSLSNGYEQYF.

The genes are TRBV7-9 and TRBJ2-1; 8 nucleotides agree with TRBD2. Germline loops: CDR1 SEHNR, CDR2 FQNEAQ (reference sequence). The length of the CDR3 is 15 residues. The ends lost 6 bases at V and 4 bases at J; junction bases unmatched: 8. Here the CDR3 reads CASRRGLARYNEQFF. The DNA of the CDR3 is TGTGCCAGCAGACGTGGACTAGCCAGATACAATGAGCAGTTCTTC.

The chain has TRBV4-1 and TRBJ1-5; D remains unclear. CDR3 length: 13 amino acids. Per germline, CDR1 MGHRA and CDR2 YSYEKL. Trimming pared 1 base from V and 7 bases from J, leaving 8 bases between. In nucleotides, the CDR3 is TGCGCCAGCAGCCAAGTCAGCGGCCAGCCCCAGCATTTT. This encodes CASSQVSGQPQHF.

This chain joins TRBV7-2 and TRBJ1-1; a weak D match, TRBD1 (5 bases). Germline CDR1 is SGHTA and CDR2 is FQGNSA. This CDR3 is 15 amino acids long. Trimming removed 7 bases at V and 3 bases at J, with 18 bases between. For the CDR3, the DNA is TGTGCCAGCACTCAATCGGCAGGGCTGGACACTGAAGCTTTCTTT. Translated: CASTQSAGLDTEAFF.